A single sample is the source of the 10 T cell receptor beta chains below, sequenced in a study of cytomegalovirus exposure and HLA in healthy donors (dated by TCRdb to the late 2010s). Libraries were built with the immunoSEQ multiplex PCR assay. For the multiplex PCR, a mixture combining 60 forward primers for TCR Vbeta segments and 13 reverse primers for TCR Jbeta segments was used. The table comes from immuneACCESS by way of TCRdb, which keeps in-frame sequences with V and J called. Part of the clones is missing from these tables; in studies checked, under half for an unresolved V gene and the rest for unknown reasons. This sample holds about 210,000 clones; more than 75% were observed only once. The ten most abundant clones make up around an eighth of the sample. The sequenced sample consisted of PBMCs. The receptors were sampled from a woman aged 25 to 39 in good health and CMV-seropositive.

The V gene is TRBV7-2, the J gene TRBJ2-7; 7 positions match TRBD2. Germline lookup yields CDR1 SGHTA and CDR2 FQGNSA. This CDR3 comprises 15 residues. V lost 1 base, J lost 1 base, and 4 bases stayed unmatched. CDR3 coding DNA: TGTGCCAGCAGCTTAGAGGCGCGGGGGTCCTACGAGCAGTACTTC. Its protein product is CASSLEARGSYEQYF.

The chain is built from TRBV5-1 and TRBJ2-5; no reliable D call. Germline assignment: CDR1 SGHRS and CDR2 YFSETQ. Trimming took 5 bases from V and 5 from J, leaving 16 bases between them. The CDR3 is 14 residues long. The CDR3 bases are TGCGCCAGCAGTGTCGGCGCCGAGACTGAGACCCAGTACTTC. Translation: CASSVGAETETQYF.

This CDR3 is CASRGQHRVRSNQPQHF. DNA for the CDR3: TGTGCCAGTAGGGGCCAGCACAGGGTGCGGAGCAATCAGCCCCAGCATTTT. The genes are TRBV19 and TRBJ1-5; tentative D call: TRBD1 (6 bases). The ends were cut back, 6 bases at V and 1 base at J, with 19 bases in the middle. The germline V gene encodes CDR1 LNHDA and CDR2 SQIVND (reference sequence). The CDR3 consists of 17 residues.

CDR3 region: CASSSPRGGGGLPSYEQYF. CDR3 DNA: TGTGCCAGCAGTTCCCCGCGGGGGGGCGGGGGGCTACCTAGCTACGAGCAGTACTTC. V usage is TRBV27 and J usage is TRBJ2-7; 9 bases align to TRBD2. This CDR3 is 19 amino acids long. CDR1 and CDR2 (germline): MNHEY, SMNVEV (reference sequence). Trimming at V came to 4 bases and at J to 3 bases, leaving 19 bases not matched to a gene.

The CDR3 DNA follows: TGTGCCAGCAGCCCCCCAGGGGGCCAGGGGAACACTGAAGCTTTCTTT. Its translation: CASSPPGGQGNTEAFF. This chain joins TRBV5-4 and TRBJ1-1, with TRBD1 matching over 8 bases. The junction had 9 bases not matched to a gene; V was cut back by 4 bases and J by 1 base. CDR1 and CDR2 (germline): SGHNT, YYREEE (reference sequence). The CDR3 has 16 residues. Full variable domain (rest looked up from reference TRBV5-4 and TRBJ1-1): ETGVTQSPTHLIKTRGQQVTLRCSSQSGHNTVSWYQQALGQGPQFIFQYYREEENGRGNFPPRFSGLQFPNYSSELNVNALELDDSALYLCASSPPGGQGNTEAFFGQGTRLTVV.

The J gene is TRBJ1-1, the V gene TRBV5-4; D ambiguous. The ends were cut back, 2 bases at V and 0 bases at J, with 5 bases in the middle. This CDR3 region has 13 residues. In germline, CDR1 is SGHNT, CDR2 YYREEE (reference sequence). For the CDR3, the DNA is TGTGCCAGCAGCTTTAGCCTGAACACTGAAGCTTTCTTT. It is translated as CASSFSLNTEAFF.

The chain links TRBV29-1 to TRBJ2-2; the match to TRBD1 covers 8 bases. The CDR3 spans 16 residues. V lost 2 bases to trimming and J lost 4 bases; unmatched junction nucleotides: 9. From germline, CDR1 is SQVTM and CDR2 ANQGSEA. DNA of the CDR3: TGCAGCGTTGAAAAAAGAGGACAGGGTGTCACCGGGGAGCTGTTTTTT. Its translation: CSVEKRGQGVTGELFF.

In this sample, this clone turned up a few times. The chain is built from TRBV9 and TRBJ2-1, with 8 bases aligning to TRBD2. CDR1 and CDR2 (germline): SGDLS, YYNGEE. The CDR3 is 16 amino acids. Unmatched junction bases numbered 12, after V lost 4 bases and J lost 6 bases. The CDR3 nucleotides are TGTGCCAGCAGCCCCCGCTCCCAGCGGGGGAGCAATGAGCAGTTCTTC. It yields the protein CASSPRSQRGSNEQFF.

CDR3 coding DNA: TGTGCCAGCTCACCTTCAGGGGGCGGACCTATCCATGAGCAGTTCTTC. Protein sequence: CASSPSGGGPIHEQFF. V is TRBV18 and J is TRBJ2-1; 8 bases are a match to TRBD1. Germline values: CDR1 KGHSH, CDR2 LQKENI. The ends lost 3 bases at V and 8 bases at J; junction bases unmatched: 12. The CDR3 runs 16 residues.

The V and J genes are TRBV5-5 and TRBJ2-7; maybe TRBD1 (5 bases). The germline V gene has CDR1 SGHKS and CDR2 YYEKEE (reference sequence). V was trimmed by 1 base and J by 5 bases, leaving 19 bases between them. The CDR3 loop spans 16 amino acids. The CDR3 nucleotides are TGTGCCAGCAGCTTGAGGTTGGGGCAAAAACCCAACGAGCAGTACTTC. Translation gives CASSLRLGQKPNEQYF.